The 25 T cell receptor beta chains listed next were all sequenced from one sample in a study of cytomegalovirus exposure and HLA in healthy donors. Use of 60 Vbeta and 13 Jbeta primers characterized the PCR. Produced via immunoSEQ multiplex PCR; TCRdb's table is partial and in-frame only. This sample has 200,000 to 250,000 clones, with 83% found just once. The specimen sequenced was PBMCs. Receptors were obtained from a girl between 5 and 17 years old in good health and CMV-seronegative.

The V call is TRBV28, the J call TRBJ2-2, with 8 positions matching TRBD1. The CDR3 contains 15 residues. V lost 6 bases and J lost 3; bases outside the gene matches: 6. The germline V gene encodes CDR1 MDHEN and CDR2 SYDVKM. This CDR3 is CASRDRDRYTGELFF. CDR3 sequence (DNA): TGTGCCAGCAGGGATCGGGACAGGTACACCGGGGAGCTGTTTTTT.

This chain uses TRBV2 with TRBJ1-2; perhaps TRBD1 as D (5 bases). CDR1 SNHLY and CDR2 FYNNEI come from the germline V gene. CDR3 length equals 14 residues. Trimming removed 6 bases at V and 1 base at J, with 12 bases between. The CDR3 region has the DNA TGTGCCAGCAGCTCAGGGCTCCTTAACTATGGCTACACCTTC. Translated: CASSSGLLNYGYTF.

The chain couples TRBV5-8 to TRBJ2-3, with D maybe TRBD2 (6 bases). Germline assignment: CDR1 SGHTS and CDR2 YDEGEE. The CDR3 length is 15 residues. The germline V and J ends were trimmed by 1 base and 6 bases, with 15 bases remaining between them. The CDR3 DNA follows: TGTGCCAGCAGCTTGAGCCTAGCGAGATTCGATACGCAGTATTTT. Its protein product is CASSLSLARFDTQYF. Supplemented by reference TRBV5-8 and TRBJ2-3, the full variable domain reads EAGVTQSPTHLIKTRGQQATLRCSPISGHTSVYWYQQALGLGLQFLLWYDEGEERNRGNFPPRFSGRQFPNYSSELNVNALELEDSALYLCASSLSLARFDTQYFGPGTRLTVL.

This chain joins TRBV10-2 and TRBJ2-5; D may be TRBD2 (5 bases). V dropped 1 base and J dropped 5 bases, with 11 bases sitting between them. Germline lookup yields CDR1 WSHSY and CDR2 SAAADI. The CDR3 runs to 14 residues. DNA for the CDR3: TGCGCCAGCAGTGAGTTCGAGGGCGGGGAGACCCAGTACTTC. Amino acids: CASSEFEGGETQYF.

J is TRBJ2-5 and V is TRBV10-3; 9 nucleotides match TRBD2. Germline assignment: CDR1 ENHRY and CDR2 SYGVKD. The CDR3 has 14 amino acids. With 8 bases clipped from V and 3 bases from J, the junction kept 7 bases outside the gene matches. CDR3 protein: CAIGRAGGEETQYF. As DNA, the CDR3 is TGTGCCATCGGGAGAGCGGGAGGAGAAGAGACCCAGTACTTC.

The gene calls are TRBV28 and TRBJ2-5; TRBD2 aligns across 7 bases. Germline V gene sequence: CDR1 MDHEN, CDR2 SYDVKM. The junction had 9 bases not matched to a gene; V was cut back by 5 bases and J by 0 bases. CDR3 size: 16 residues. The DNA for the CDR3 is TGTGCCAGCAGTCCTAAGGGGCGGGGGAACCAAGAGACCCAGTACTTC. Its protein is CASSPKGRGNQETQYF.

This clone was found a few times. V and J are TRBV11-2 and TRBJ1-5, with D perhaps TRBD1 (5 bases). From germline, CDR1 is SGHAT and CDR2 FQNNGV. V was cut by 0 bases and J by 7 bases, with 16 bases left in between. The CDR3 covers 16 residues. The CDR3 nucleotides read TGTGCCAGCAGCTTAGATCTTCTAACTCAGGGACAGCCCCAGCATTTT. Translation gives CASSLDLLTQGQPQHF.

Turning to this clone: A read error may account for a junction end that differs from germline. The CDR3 DNA reads TGTGCCAGCAGTCCCTGGGACACTAATCAGCCCCGGCATTTT. Amino acid sequence: CASSPWDTNQPRHF. The rearrangement uses TRBV27 and TRBJ1-5; a possible D gene is TRBD1 (6 bases). Germline CDR1 reads MNHEY; CDR2 reads SMNVEV (reference sequence). This CDR3 is built from 14 residues.

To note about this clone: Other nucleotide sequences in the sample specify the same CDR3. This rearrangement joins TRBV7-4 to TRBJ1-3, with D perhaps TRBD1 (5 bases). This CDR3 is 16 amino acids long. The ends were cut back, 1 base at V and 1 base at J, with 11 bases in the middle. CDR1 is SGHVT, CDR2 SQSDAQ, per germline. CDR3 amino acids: CASSLVGQGSGNTIYF. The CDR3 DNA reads TGTGCCAGCAGCTTAGTTGGTCAGGGATCTGGAAACACCATATATTTT.

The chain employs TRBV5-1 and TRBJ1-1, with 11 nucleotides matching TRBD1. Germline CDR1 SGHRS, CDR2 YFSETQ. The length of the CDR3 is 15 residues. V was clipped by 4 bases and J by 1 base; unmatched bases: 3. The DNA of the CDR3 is TGCGCCAGCAGCGTGGGACAGGGGGGGAACACTGAAGCTTTCTTT. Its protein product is CASSVGQGGNTEAFF.

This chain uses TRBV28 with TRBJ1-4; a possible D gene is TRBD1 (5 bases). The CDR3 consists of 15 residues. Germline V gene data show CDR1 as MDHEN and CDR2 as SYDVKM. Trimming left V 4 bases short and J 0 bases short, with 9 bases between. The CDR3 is CASSSDTATNEKLFF. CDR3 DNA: TGTGCCAGCAGTTCGGACACTGCAACTAATGAAAAACTGTTTTTT.

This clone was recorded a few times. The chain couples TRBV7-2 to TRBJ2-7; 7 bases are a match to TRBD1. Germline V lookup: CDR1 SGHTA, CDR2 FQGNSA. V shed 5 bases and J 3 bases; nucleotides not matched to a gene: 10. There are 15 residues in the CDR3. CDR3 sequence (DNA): TGTGCCAGCAGCCCCCTTCAACAGGGGAGCTACGAGCAGTACTTC. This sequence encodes CASSPLQQGSYEQYF.

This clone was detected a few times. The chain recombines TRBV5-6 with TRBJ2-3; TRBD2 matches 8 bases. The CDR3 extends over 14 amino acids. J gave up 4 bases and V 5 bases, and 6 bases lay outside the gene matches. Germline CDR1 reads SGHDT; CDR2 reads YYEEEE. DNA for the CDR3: TGTGCCAGCAGTAGACCGGGAGGGGCAGATACGCAGTATTTT. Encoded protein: CASSRPGGADTQYF. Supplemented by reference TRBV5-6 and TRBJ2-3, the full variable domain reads DAGVTQSPTHLIKTRGQQVTLRCSPKSGHDTVSWYQQALGQGPQFIFQYYEEEERQRGNFPDRFSGHQFPNYSSELNVNALLLGDSALYLCASSRPGGADTQYFGPGTRLTVL.

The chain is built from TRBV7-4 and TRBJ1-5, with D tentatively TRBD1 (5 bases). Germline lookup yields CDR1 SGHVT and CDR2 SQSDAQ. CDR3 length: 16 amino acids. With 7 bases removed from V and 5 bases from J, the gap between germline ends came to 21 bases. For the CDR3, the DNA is TGTGCCAGCACCTTCGGGCCCCAGGGAAGTCATCAGCCCCAGCATTTT. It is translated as CASTFGPQGSHQPQHF.

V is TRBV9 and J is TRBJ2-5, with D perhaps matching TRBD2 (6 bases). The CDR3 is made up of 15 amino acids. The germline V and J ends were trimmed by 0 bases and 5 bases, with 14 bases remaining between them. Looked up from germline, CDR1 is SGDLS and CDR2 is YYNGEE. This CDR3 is CASSVGGTSSETQYF. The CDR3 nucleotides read TGTGCCAGCAGCGTAGGTGGTACTAGCTCGGAGACCCAGTACTTC. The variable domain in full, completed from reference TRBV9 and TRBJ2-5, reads DSGVTQTPKHLITATGQRVTLRCSPRSGDLSVYWYQQSLDQGLQFLIQYYNGEERAKGNILERFSAQQFPDLHSELNLSSLELGDSALYFCASSVGGTSSETQYFGPGTRLLVL.

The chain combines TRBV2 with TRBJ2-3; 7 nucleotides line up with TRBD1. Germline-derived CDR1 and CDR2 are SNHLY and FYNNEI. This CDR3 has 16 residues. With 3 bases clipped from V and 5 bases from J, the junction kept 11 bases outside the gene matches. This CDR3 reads CASSDQTGRKIDTQYF. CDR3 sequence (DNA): TGTGCCAGCAGTGACCAGACAGGGCGCAAGATAGATACGCAGTATTTT.

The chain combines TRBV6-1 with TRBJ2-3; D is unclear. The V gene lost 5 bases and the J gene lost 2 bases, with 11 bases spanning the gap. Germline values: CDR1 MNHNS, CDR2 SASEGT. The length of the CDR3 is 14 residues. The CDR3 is CASSSTYHTDTQYF. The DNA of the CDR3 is TGTGCCAGCAGTTCCACATACCACACAGATACGCAGTATTTT.

The CDR3 loop is CASSLYFGGSLGDTQYF. The CDR3, as DNA: TGTGCCAGCAGTTTATATTTTGGGGGCTCCCTCGGAGATACGCAGTATTTT. The chain is built from TRBV28 and TRBJ2-3; possibly TRBD1 for D (6 bases). From germline, CDR1 is MDHEN and CDR2 SYDVKM. V lost 1 base and J lost 5, with 19 bases in between. The CDR3 contains 17 residues.

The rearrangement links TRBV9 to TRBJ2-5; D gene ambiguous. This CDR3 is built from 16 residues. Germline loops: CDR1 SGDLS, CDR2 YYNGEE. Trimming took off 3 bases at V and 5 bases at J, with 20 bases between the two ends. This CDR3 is CASSAIPRVSVETQYF. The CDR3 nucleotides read TGTGCCAGCAGCGCCATACCCCGGGTCTCAGTCGAGACCCAGTACTTC.

The CDR3 sequence is CASTSDRRLKLFF. Written as DNA, the CDR3 is TGTGCCAGTACCTCGGACAGGCGTTTGAAACTGTTTTTT. The V gene is TRBV2, the J gene TRBJ1-4; TRBD1 aligns across 7 bases. CDR3 length: 13 amino acids. Losses at the gene ends were 9 bases for V and 11 bases for J; bases not matched to a gene: 12. Germline V gene data show CDR1 as SNHLY and CDR2 as FYNNEI.

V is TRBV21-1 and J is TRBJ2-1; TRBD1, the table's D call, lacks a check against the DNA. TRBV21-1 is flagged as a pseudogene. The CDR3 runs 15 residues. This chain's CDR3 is CASSTTGEGYNEQFF. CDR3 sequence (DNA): TGTGCCAGCAGCACGACAGGGGAAGGCTACAATGAGCAGTTCTTC.

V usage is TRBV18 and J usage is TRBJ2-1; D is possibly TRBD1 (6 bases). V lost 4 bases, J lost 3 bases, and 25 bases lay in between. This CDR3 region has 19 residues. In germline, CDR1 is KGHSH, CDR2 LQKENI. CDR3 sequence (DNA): TGTGCCAGCTCACAAGCCCCCCGGCCACCAATACAGGGCTACAATGAGCAGTTCTTC. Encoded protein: CASSQAPRPPIQGYNEQFF.

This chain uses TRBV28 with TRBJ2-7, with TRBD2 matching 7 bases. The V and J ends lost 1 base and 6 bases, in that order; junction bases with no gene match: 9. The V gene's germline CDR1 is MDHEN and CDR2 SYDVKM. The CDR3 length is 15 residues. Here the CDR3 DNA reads TGTGCCAGCAGTTTATCGGGGGACTACTTAGGCGAGCAGTACTTC. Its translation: CASSLSGDYLGEQYF.

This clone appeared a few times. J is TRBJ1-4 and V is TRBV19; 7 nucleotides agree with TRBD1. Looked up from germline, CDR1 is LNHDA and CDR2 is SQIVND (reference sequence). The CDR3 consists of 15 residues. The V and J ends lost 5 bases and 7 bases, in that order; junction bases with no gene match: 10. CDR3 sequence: CASSLLGGVGEKLFF. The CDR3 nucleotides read TGTGCCAGTAGTCTCCTAGGGGGCGTGGGTGAAAAACTGTTTTTT.

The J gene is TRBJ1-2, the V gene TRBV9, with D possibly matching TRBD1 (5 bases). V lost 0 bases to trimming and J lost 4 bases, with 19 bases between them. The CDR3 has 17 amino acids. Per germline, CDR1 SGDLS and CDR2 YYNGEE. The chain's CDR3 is CASSVESPGGPPYGYTF. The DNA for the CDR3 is TGTGCCAGCAGCGTAGAGTCTCCGGGGGGACCGCCCTATGGCTACACCTTC.